This T cell receptor (beta chain) is from a study of TIL therapy for anti-PD-1-resistant metastatic lung cancer. Time point described: pre-treatment sample, taken before nivolumab and TIL therapy. Tumor tissue came from excised metastases, mostly pleural nodules or supraclavicular lymph nodes. The CDR3 is 13 amino acids. V lost 1 base, J lost 2 bases, and 5 bases lay in between. Germline assignment: CDR1 SGHDN and CDR2 FVKESK. This clone has only a few counts. The immunoSEQ assay was v3. TCRdb keeps only in-frame clones here, not all; method: immunoSEQ multiplex PCR. This sample has approximately 97,000 clones, with approximately 65% found just once.

The sequences come from tumor tissue, collected at baseline. This clonotype was obtained from a person aged 25 to 80 with non-small cell lung cancer. The chain couples TRBV14 to TRBJ2-5; D is ambiguous. CDR3 residues: CASSQGLQETQYF. The CDR3 coding sequence is TGTGCCAGCAGCCAAGGGCTGCAAGAGACCCAGTACTTC.